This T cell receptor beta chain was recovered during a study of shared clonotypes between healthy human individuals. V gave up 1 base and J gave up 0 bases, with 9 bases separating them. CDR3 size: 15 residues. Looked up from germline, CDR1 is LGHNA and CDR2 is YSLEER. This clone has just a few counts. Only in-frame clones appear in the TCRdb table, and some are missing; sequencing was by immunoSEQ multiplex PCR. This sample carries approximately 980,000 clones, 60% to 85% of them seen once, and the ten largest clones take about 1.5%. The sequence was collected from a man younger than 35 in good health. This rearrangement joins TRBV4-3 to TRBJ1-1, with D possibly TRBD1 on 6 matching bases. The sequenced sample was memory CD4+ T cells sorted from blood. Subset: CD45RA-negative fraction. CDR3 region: CASSQGKGVNTEAFF. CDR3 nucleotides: TGCGCCAGCAGCCAAGGGAAGGGGGTGAACACTGAAGCTTTCTTT.